This TCR beta chain was sequenced for a study of T cell responses to AZD1222 COVID-19 vaccine. Clones were sequenced by immunoSEQ multiplex PCR, and TCRdb holds only the in-frame ones, with some missing. The table includes 150,000 to 200,000 clones, roughly nine tenths detected once. The CDR3 length is 17 residues. V lost 4 bases and J 0 bases, leaving 13 bases between the germline ends. Per germline, CDR1 MNHEY and CDR2 SMNVEV (reference sequence). The V and J genes are TRBV27 and TRBJ2-6; possible D gene TRBD1, 6 bases. The TCR comes from an adult in good health. The source material was peripheral blood, sampled on day 0 of MenACWY control vaccination. The CDR3 coding sequence is TGTGCCAGCAGTTGGGGGCGGAGGAGCTCTGGGGCCAACGTCCTGACTTTC. Residues: CASSWGRRSSGANVLTF.